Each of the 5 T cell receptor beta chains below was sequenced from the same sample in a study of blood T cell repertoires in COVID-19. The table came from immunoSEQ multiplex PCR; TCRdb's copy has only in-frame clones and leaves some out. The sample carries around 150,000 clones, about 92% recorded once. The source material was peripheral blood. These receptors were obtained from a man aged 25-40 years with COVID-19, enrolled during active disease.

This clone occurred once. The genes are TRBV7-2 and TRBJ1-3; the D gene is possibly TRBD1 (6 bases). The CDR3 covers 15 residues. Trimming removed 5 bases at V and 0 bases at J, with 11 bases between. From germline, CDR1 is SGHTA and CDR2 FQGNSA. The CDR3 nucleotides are TGTGCCAGCAGCCCGCGGACAGTCTCTGGAAACACCATATATTTT. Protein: CASSPRTVSGNTIYF.

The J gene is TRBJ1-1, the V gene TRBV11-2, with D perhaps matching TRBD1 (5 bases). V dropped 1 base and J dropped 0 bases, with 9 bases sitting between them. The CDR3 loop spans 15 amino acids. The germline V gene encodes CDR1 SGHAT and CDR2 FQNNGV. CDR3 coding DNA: TGTGCCAGCAGCTTAGTAGGGGTCCTGAACACTGAAGCTTTCTTT. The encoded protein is CASSLVGVLNTEAFF.

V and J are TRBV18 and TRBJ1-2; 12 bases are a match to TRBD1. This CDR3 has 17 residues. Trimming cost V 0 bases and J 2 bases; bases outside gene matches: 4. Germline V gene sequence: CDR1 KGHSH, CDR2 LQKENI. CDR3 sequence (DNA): TGTGCCAGCTCACCACCCGGGACAGGGGGCCTGAACTATGGCTACACCTTC. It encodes CASSPPGTGGLNYGYTF.

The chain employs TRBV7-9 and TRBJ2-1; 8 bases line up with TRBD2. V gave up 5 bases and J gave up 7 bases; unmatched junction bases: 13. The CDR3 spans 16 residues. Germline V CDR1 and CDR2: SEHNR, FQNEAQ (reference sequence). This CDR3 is CASSRITGGQLNEQFF. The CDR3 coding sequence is TGTGCCAGCAGCCGTATAACGGGGGGGCAATTGAATGAGCAGTTCTTC.

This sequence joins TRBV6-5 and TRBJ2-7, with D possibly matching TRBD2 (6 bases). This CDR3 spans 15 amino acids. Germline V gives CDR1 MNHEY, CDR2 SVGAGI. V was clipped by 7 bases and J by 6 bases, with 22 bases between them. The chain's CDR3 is CASITGRDGRLEQYF. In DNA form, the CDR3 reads TGTGCCAGCATTACCGGGCGGGATGGAAGGCTCGAGCAGTACTTC.